The 10 T cell receptor beta chains presented below share a single source sample, sequenced in a study of blood T cell repertoires in COVID-19 (dated by TCRdb to 2019 to 2021). Receptor libraries were prepared by the immunoSEQ multiplex PCR assay. Drawn from immuneACCESS, this table holds only the in-frame rearrangements with V and J called that TCRdb kept. Clones are partly lost; checked studies trace under half to an unresolved V gene and leave the rest unexplained. This sample comprises approximately 80,000 clones, approximately 85% of them detected only once. The ten largest clonotypes hold roughly 9.6% of the sample. The source material was peripheral blood. All receptors come from a man aged 45 to 65 with COVID-19, enrolled during active disease.

The gene calls are TRBV30 and TRBJ2-3; D possibly corresponds to TRBD2 (6 bases). CDR3 length equals 19 residues. V lost 2 bases, J lost 5 bases, and 29 bases lay in between. Germline-derived CDR1 and CDR2 are GTSNPN and SVGIG (reference sequence). DNA of the CDR3: TGTGCCTGGAGTCCCCGGGGGTCCCAGCCTAGTCATGGGAAAGATACGCAGTATTTT. Translating it yields CAWSPRGSQPSHGKDTQYF.

The chain employs TRBV18 and TRBJ2-7; 8 nucleotides line up with TRBD1. The trim removed 6 bases at V and 10 bases at J, leaving 5 bases unmatched. Germline V gene sequence: CDR1 KGHSH, CDR2 LQKENI. The CDR3 spans 11 residues. The CDR3, as DNA: TGTGCCAGCTCTCGAGGACAGGGCCAGTACTTC. It yields the protein CASSRGQGQYF.

This clone was detected only once. The V call is TRBV19, the J call TRBJ1-6, with 7 bases fitting TRBD1. Trimming took 4 bases from V and 1 from J; bases not matched to a gene: 10. CDR1 is LNHDA and CDR2 is SQIVND in the germline V gene (reference sequence). The CDR3 extends over 18 amino acids. CDR3 DNA: TGTGCCAGTAGTACCGCGCCGACAGGGTCTTCCTATAATTCACCCCTCCACTTT. It specifies CASSTAPTGSSYNSPLHF.

This chain joins TRBV4-3 and TRBJ2-7, with 12 positions matching TRBD2. The length of the CDR3 is 18 residues. Germline CDR1 reads LGHNA; CDR2 reads YSLEER. The V segment lost 0 bases and the J segment 4 bases; nucleotides outside the gene matches: 10. The CDR3 coding sequence is TGCGCCAGCAGCCAAGACCTCCTAGCGGGAGGGCTCCCTTACGAGCAGTACTTC. Amino acid sequence: CASSQDLLAGGLPYEQYF.

This chain links TRBV4-2 with TRBJ2-7; 9 positions match TRBD1. Germline CDR1 reads LGHNA; CDR2 reads YNFKEQ. The CDR3 is made up of 19 amino acids. Trimming cost V 0 bases and J 4 bases; bases outside gene matches: 16. The CDR3 protein is CASSQDLTGGIGSTYEQYF. As DNA, the CDR3 is TGTGCCAGCAGCCAAGATCTGACAGGGGGAATCGGGAGCACTTACGAGCAGTACTTC.

The chain joins TRBV7-3 to TRBJ2-1; 10 bases are shared with TRBD1. CDR1 and CDR2 from the germline V gene are SGHTA and FQGTGA. V shed 5 bases, J shed 8 bases, and the junction held 3 bases outside the gene matches. CDR3 length: 13 amino acids. CDR3: CASSRGTGDEQFF. Written as DNA, the CDR3 is TGTGCCAGCAGCAGGGGGACAGGGGATGAGCAGTTCTTC.

For the CDR3, the DNA is TGTGCCACCAGCAGAGATAGGGGCTGGATGTCCCAGCATTTT. This gives the protein CATSRDRGWMSQHF. The J gene is TRBJ1-5, the V gene TRBV15; perhaps TRBD1 as D (5 bases). V was pared by 0 bases and J by 11 bases, with 14 bases between. The CDR3 covers 14 residues. In germline, CDR1 is LNHNV, CDR2 YYDKDF (reference sequence). Supplemented by reference TRBV15 and TRBJ1-5, the full variable domain reads DAMVIQNPRYQVTQFGKPVTLSCSQTLNHNVMYWYQQKSSQAPKLLFHYYDKDFNNEADTPDNFQSRRPNTSFCFLDIRSPGLGDTAMYLCATSRDRGWMSQHFGDGTRLSIL.

The chain recombines TRBV2 with TRBJ2-3; 8 nucleotides match TRBD1. Germline V gene data show CDR1 as SNHLY and CDR2 as FYNNEI. The CDR3 covers 15 residues. Germline trimming cut 5 bases from V and 2 bases from J; bases unmatched to any gene: 6. DNA for the CDR3: TGTGCCAGCAGTTGGGACAGGACCCTCACAGATACGCAGTATTTT. It yields the protein CASSWDRTLTDTQYF. The variable domain in full, completed from reference TRBV2 and TRBJ2-3, reads EPEVTQTPSHQVTQMGQEVILRCVPISNHLYFYWYRQILGQKVEFLVSFYNNEISEKSEIFDDQFSVERPDGSNFTLKIRSTKLEDSAMYFCASSWDRTLTDTQYFGPGTRLTVL.

The V call is TRBV21-1, the J call TRBJ1-5; the table's TRBD1 call for D was not verified on the DNA. TRBV21-1 is an annotated pseudogene. The CDR3 contains 18 residues. CDR3 bases: TGTGCCAGCAGCGAAACTGGAAGGGGACAGGGAGTTTCTCAGCCCCAGCATTTT. Amino acid sequence: CASSETGRGQGVSQPQHF.

Only one count was recorded for this clone. The chain carries TRBV29-1 and TRBJ2-7; perhaps TRBD1 as D (6 bases). The CDR3 runs 11 residues. V was clipped by 5 bases and J by 3 bases, with 8 bases between them. Germline CDR1 and CDR2: SQVTM and ANQGSEA. Here the CDR3 reads CSVSDSYEQYF. The DNA for the CDR3 is TGCAGCGTTTCGGACAGCTACGAGCAGTACTTC.